The T cell receptor beta chain under discussion was sequenced for a study of cytomegalovirus exposure and HLA in healthy donors. Whole-study findings and limits: Earlier analysis found most TCR beta V segments productive about 90% or about 30% of the time. A missense DCLRE1C variant was associated with V- and J-gene trimming of TCR beta chains in a later analysis, and an independent cohort replicated the association. The study labeled around 160 TCR beta chains cytomegalovirus-associated. Researchers reportedly found TCR beta sequences accurately predicted most subjects' HLA-A and HLA-B alleles.

The PCR used 60 Vbeta and 13 Jbeta primers. TCRdb's copy holds only in-frame clones and misses some; the assay was immunoSEQ multiplex PCR. Here the sample spans around 91,000 clones, approximately 78% being singletons. Germline V lookup: CDR1 SGHTA, CDR2 FQGTGA. CDR3 length: 14 amino acids. Trimming removed 1 base from V and 1 base from J, with 6 bases in between. On this clone itself: The antigen is unknown.

V is TRBV7-3 and J is TRBJ2-3, with D possibly being TRBD2 (6 bases). This TCR derives from a male donor in good health and CMV-seropositive. Sequences were obtained from PBMCs. The CDR3 nucleotides read TGTGCCAGCAGCTTAAGGGGGGGCACAGATACGCAGTATTTT. This codes for CASSLRGGTDTQYF.